Listed below are T cell receptor beta chains from one sample, sequenced in a study of long-term antiretroviral therapy in people with HIV. Only in-frame clones appear in the TCRdb table, and some are missing; sequencing was by immunoSEQ multiplex PCR. The sample has 15,000 to 20,000 clones; 78% are singletons. Sequencing used unsorted PBMCs, obtained 0.3 years after starting antiretroviral therapy. The receptors come from a woman in her forties or fifties with HIV. Both conserved end residues are part of each CDR3. D genes are given only for firm matches. Clone size, where shown, is once, few, many, or a class for clones that have expanded.

clone_size,j_call,d_call,v_call,cdr3_nt,cdr3_aa
.,TRBJ2-1,TRBD2,TRBV27,TGTGCCAGCAGTTCCGGCGGGGGTGGGGGTAGGAATGAGCAGTTCTTC,CASSSGGGGGRNEQFF
once,TRBJ2-3,.,TRBV29-1,TGCAGCGCCCCGGGACTGTACACAGATACGCAGTATTTT,CSAPGLYTDTQYF
.,TRBJ1-4,.,TRBV19,TGTGCCAGTAGAGTGACAGACACCCTTGAAGAAAAACTGTTTTTT,CASRVTDTLEEKLFF
few,TRBJ2-7,.,TRBV7-9,TGTGCCAGCTCCTTGTGGAACTACGAGCAGTACTTC,CASSLWNYEQYF
.,TRBJ2-3,.,TRBV6-1,TGTGCCAGCATCTTGGGACCGAACACAGATACGCAGTATTTT,CASILGPNTDTQYF
once,TRBJ2-5,.,TRBV6-6,TGTGCAGGGGGCGGGGCAGGGGAGACCCAGTACTTC,CAGGGAGETQYF
.,TRBJ1-1,.,TRBV14,TGTGCCAGCAGACCAGTTTACTTCAACACTGAAGCTTTCTTT,CASRPVYFNTEAFF
few,TRBJ2-1,.,TRBV7-9,TGTGCCAGCAGCCCCCGGGACGCCATGAATGAGCAGTTCTTC,CASSPRDAMNEQFF
.,TRBJ1-2,.,TRBV27,TGTGCCAGCAGTTTATATACAGGAAACTATGGCTACACCTTC,CASSLYTGNYGYTF
.,TRBJ2-3,.,TRBV7-2,TGTGCCAGCAGCCCCGGGACCCTCCCCGTGGGCACAGATACGCAGTATTTT,CASSPGTLPVGTDTQYF
.,TRBJ1-2,.,TRBV7-9,TGTGCCAGCAGCTCTGCGCGGGGCTACACCTTC,CASSSARGYTF
.,TRBJ2-2,.,TRBV6-1,TGTGCCAGCAGTGGCACAGGGAACACCGGGGAGCTGTTTTTT,CASSGTGNTGELFF
.,TRBJ1-5,.,TRBV4-1,TGCGCCAGCAGCCTTTCCTCCGGGAATCAGCCCCAGCATTTT,CASSLSSGNQPQHF
.,TRBJ2-2,TRBD1,TRBV30,TGTGCCTGCAGACAGGGGGGGAACACCGGGGAGCTGTTTTTT,CACRQGGNTGELFF
.,TRBJ1-2,.,TRBV6-1,TGTGCCAGCAGTGAAGGAGGAGGGTTGGGCTACACCTTC,CASSEGGGLGYTF
.,TRBJ1-1,.,TRBV6-1,TGTGCCAGCAGTGACGCTGGGGTTGAAGCTTTCTTT,CASSDAGVEAFF
.,TRBJ1-6,.,TRBV5-1,TGCGCCAGCAGCTGGGGACCCGGGTCTCAACCCCTCCACTTT,CASSWGPGSQPLHF
.,TRBJ2-3,.,TRBV29-1,TGCAGCGTTCCCGAAGGAGCTAGCACAGATACGCAGTATTTT,CSVPEGASTDTQYF
.,TRBJ2-7,.,TRBV6-1,TGTGCCACCGCAGGGTCCACATTCTACGAGCAGTACTTC,CATAGSTFYEQYF
once,TRBJ2-3,TRBD1,TRBV19,TGTGCCAGTAGTATTGGGCACAGGGGGCCAGATACGCAGTATTTT,CASSIGHRGPDTQYF
.,TRBJ1-1,.,TRBV5-6,TGTGCCAGCACCGACGGGGGGCTGAACACTGAAGCTTTCTTT,CASTDGGLNTEAFF
.,TRBJ2-1,TRBD2,TRBV7-9,TGTGCCAGCAGCCGGGGGACTAGCGGGGGGGCTTCCTACAATGAGCAGTTCTTC,CASSRGTSGGASYNEQFF
.,TRBJ2-7,.,TRBV5-1,TGCGCCAGCAGCTTGGTCGCAGGGTCCTACGAGCAGTACTTC,CASSLVAGSYEQYF
.,TRBJ1-6,.,TRBV10-3,TGTGCCATCAGTGTGGGTCTGGATTATTCACCCCTCCACTTT,CAISVGLDYSPLHF
.,TRBJ1-3,.,TRBV5-1,TGCGCCAGCGCGAGTAGCTCTGGAAACACCATATATTTT,CASASSSGNTIYF
.,TRBJ1-1,TRBD1,TRBV7-9,TGTGCCAGCAGCCGCATATACACAGGGGGGAACACTGAAGCTTTCTTT,CASSRIYTGGNTEAFF
.,TRBJ1-5,.,TRBV7-2,TGTGCCAGCAGCTTAGCAGGAGGGAGAAATCAGCCCCAGCATTTT,CASSLAGGRNQPQHF
.,TRBJ2-7,.,TRBV29-1,TGCAGCGTTGGAGAGACTCGGTCGTACTTC,CSVGETRSYF
.,TRBJ2-1,TRBD2,TRBV18,TGTGCCAGCTCACCAGCTAGCGGGGGGGCGTTCAACAATGAGCAGTTCTTC,CASSPASGGAFNNEQFF
few,TRBJ2-1,.,TRBV5-5,TGTGCCAGCAGCTTGGACTCCTACAATGAGCAGTTCTTC,CASSLDSYNEQFF
.,TRBJ1-6,.,TRBV27,TGTGCCAGCAGCGAACCCCTCCGGGCCACCCATTCACCCCTCCACTTT,CASSEPLRATHSPLHF
few,TRBJ2-1,.,TRBV9,TGTGCCAGCAGCACACAGGGTGGCTCCTACAATGAGCAGTTCTTC,CASSTQGGSYNEQFF
.,TRBJ2-1,.,TRBV7-9,TGTGCCAGCAGCCCGGAGGCAGGGAGGTTCGATGAGCAGTTCTTC,CASSPEAGRFDEQFF
once,TRBJ1-6,.,TRBV6-4,TGTGCCAGCAGTGTAGAGGTCAATTCACCCCTCCACTTT,CASSVEVNSPLHF
.,TRBJ2-1,.,TRBV30,TGTGCCTGGATCGACTCGGGCAGATACAATGAGCAGTTCTTC,CAWIDSGRYNEQFF
few,TRBJ2-2,.,TRBV7-3,TGTGCCAGCGGGTGGAACACCGGGGAGCTGTTTTTT,CASGWNTGELFF
.,TRBJ2-1,.,TRBV27,TGTGCCAGCAGCCTGAGCTCCTACAATGAGCAGTTCTTC,CASSLSSYNEQFF
.,TRBJ2-3,TRBD2,TRBV7-9,TGTGCCAGCACCCCTAGCGGGGGGCGCACAGATACGCAGTATTTT,CASTPSGGRTDTQYF
.,TRBJ2-3,TRBD2,TRBV6-6,TGTGCCAGCAGTTACATGGCGGGGGGCACAGATACGCAGTATTTT,CASSYMAGGTDTQYF
.,TRBJ2-1,.,TRBV9,TGTGCCAGCAGCGTAGTAGGTGGGGGCAATGAGCAGTTCTTC,CASSVVGGGNEQFF
.,TRBJ2-7,.,TRBV5-6,TGTGCCAGCAGCTTACGGAGCTACGAGCAGTACTTC,CASSLRSYEQYF
.,TRBJ2-6,.,TRBV5-5,TGTGCCAGCAGCTCGCAGCTCCGGATAGGGGCCAACGTCCTGACTTTC,CASSSQLRIGANVLTF
.,TRBJ2-7,.,TRBV29-1,TGCAGCGGAGGTAATAACGAGCAGTACTTC,CSGGNNEQYF
.,TRBJ1-3,TRBD1,TRBV6-5,TGTGCCAGCAGCCGAAGCAGGGGGCACACCATATATTTT,CASSRSRGHTIYF
.,TRBJ2-2,TRBD2,TRBV7-2,TGTGCCAGCAGCTCTAGCGGGGGGGGAGTTATCGGGGAGCTGTTTTTT,CASSSSGGGVIGELFF
few,TRBJ2-7,TRBD1,TRBV28,TGTGCCACAGGGGGCACGGGGTACGAGCAGTACTTC,CATGGTGYEQYF
few,TRBJ1-2,TRBD1,TRBV9,TGTGCCAGCAGCGCCGGGACAGGGACTAACTATGGCTACACCTTC,CASSAGTGTNYGYTF
.,TRBJ1-1,.,TRBV30,TGTGCCTGGAGGACGTACACTGAAGCTTTCTTT,CAWRTYTEAFF
.,TRBJ2-5,.,TRBV19,TGTGCCAGTAGGTCGATCAGGGAGAAAGAGACCCAGTACTTC,CASRSIREKETQYF
.,TRBJ1-2,.,TRBV6-4,TGTGCCAGCAGTGATTTTTTTGGCTACACCTTC,CASSDFFGYTF
large,TRBJ2-7,.,TRBV7-2,TGTGCCAGCCCCAGCCCTCCCTCCTACGAGCAGTACTTC,CASPSPPSYEQYF
.,TRBJ2-3,TRBD2,TRBV29-1,TGCAGCGTGACACCTTGGACTAGCGGGGGCCCCGTGAGTAGTCCAGATACGCAGTATTTT,CSVTPWTSGGPVSSPDTQYF
.,TRBJ2-7,.,TRBV10-2,TGCGCCAGCAGTGACGGTCCCGAGCAGTACTTC,CASSDGPEQYF